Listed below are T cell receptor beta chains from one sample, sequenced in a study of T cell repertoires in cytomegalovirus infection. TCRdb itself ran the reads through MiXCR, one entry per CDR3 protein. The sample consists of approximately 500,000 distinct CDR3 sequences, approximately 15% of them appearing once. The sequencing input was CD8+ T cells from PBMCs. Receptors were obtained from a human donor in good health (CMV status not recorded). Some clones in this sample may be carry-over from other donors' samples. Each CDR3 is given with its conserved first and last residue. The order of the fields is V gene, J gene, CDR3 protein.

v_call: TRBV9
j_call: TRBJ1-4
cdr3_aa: CASSVASSRDEKLFF

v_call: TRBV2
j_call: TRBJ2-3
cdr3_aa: CASSELADTQYF

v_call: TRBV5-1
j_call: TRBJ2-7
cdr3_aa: CASSLWGDDYEQYF

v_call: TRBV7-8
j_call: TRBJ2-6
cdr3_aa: CASSDVLSGANVLTF

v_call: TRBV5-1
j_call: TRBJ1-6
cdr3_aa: CASSLDRGFSSYNSPLHF

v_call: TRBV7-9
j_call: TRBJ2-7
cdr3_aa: CASSEGPPAYEQYF

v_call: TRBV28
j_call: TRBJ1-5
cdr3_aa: CASSTGRWKNQPQHF

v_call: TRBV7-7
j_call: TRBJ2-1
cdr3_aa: CASSLRQGSNEQFF

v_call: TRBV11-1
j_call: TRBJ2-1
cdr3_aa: CASSPGVGLRWNEQFF

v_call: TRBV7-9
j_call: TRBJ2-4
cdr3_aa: CASSSEWGWQNIQYF

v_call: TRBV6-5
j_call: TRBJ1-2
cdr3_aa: CASSYSTGQVDYGYTF